Listed here are 14 T cell receptor beta chains from one sample, sequenced in a study of blood T cell repertoires in COVID-19 (TCRdb year 2020). To prepare the library, the immunoSEQ multiplex PCR assay was applied. The table was pulled from immuneACCESS by TCRdb, which kept in-frame rearrangements only. Such tables lose some clones; where checked, under half of the loss comes from unresolved V genes, and the rest has no known cause. This sample comprises almost 80,000 clones, about four fifths of them detected only once. Of the sample, under 45% is held by the ten largest clones. The specimen sequenced was peripheral blood. The receptors were gathered from a woman between 65 and 79 years old with acute or convalescent COVID-19.

The chain uses TRBV5-1 and TRBJ2-7; 14 bases match TRBD2. CDR3 size: 15 residues. CDR1 SGHRS and CDR2 YFSETQ come from the germline V gene. After removal of 4 bases from V and 5 bases from J, the junction contained 5 bases not matched to a gene. CDR3 DNA sequence: TGCGCCAGCAGCCGACTAGCGGGAGGGCCTGACGAGCAGTACTTC. Protein sequence: CASSRLAGGPDEQYF.

This rearrangement joins TRBV9 to TRBJ1-6; no clear D. V was cut by 4 bases and J by 7 bases, with 24 bases left in between. Per the germline V gene, CDR1 is SGDLS and CDR2 is YYNGEE. This CDR3 has 18 residues. The chain's CDR3 is CASSPPVERRRINSPLHF. Written as DNA, the CDR3 is TGTGCCAGCAGCCCCCCAGTCGAAAGACGGAGAATCAATTCACCCCTCCACTTT.

The rearrangement uses TRBV24-1 and TRBJ2-2, with 13 positions matching TRBD2. The CDR3 runs to 18 residues. The J segment lost 5 bases and the V segment lost 5 bases, leaving 10 bases of the junction unmatched. The germline CDR1 and CDR2 sequences are KGHDR and SFDVKD. The CDR3 spells CATSAPLAGGDRTGELFF. The CDR3 DNA follows: TGTGCCACCAGTGCACCACTAGCGGGAGGGGACCGGACCGGGGAGCTGTTTTTT.

The V and J genes are TRBV5-1 and TRBJ2-3; TRBD2 agrees at 8 bases. From germline, CDR1 is SGHRS and CDR2 YFSETQ. The CDR3 length is 16 residues. The junction had 4 bases not matched to a gene; V was cut back by 0 bases and J by 1 base. This CDR3 reads CASSLEGREGTDTQYF. CDR3 sequence (DNA): TGCGCCAGCAGCTTGGAAGGGCGGGAGGGCACAGATACGCAGTATTTT. The variable domain in full, with the rest retrieved from reference TRBV5-1 and TRBJ2-3, is KAGVTQTPRYLIKTRGQQVTLSCSPISGHRSVSWYQQTPGQGLQFLFEYFSETQRNKGNFPGRFSGRQFSNSRSEMNVSTLELGDSALYLCASSLEGREGTDTQYFGPGTRLTVL.

The chain employs TRBV6-5 and TRBJ1-1; possible D gene TRBD1, 5 bases. V was clipped by 4 bases and J by 2 bases, with 11 bases between them. CDR1 and CDR2 from the germline V gene are MNHEY and SVGAGI. This CDR3 has 14 amino acids. The CDR3 bases are TGTGCCAGCAGTTTAGCGGGGCGAAACACTGAAGCTTTCTTT. Protein product: CASSLAGRNTEAFF.

This chain joins TRBV27 and TRBJ1-1, with D tentatively TRBD1 (6 bases). Trimming shortened V by 2 bases and J by 2 bases, and 12 bases separated the two germline ends. The germline gives CDR1 MNHEY, CDR2 SMNVEV (reference sequence). The CDR3 runs to 15 residues. CDR3 residues: CASSLITGPNTEAFF. CDR3 bases: TGTGCCAGCAGTTTAATTACAGGGCCTAACACTGAAGCTTTCTTT.

The V and J genes are TRBV29-1 and TRBJ2-7; TRBD2 agrees at 10 bases. From germline, CDR1 is SQVTM and CDR2 ANQGSEA. The CDR3 consists of 15 residues. J lost 5 bases, V lost 1 base, and 8 bases had no gene match. The CDR3 region is CSVEAPAGGPDEQYF. The CDR3 DNA reads TGCAGCGTTGAAGCCCCAGCGGGAGGGCCTGACGAGCAGTACTTC.

V gene TRBV7-3 combines with J gene TRBJ1-2; TRBD1 matches 7 bases. Germline assignment: CDR1 SGHTA and CDR2 FQGTGA. CDR3 length: 13 amino acids. V shed 6 bases, J shed 5 bases, and the junction held 6 bases outside the gene matches. CDR3 amino acids: CASSLTGDYGYTF. The CDR3 nucleotides read TGTGCCAGCAGTCTCACAGGGGATTATGGCTACACCTTC.

J is TRBJ1-3 and V is TRBV6-6; D uncertain. The germline V gene encodes CDR1 MNHNY and CDR2 SVGAGI (reference sequence). This CDR3 is built from 15 residues. V shed 1 base and J shed 0 bases, with 7 bases lying between them. The DNA for the CDR3 is TGTGCCAGCAGTTACTACGCCAGCTCTGGAAACACCATATATTTT. Translation: CASSYYASSGNTIYF.

This clone was detected only once. The chain links TRBV7-9 to TRBJ2-1; 13 bases are shared with TRBD2. Germline trimming cut 5 bases from V and 9 bases from J; bases unmatched to any gene: 7. CDR1 and CDR2 from the germline V gene are SEHNR and FQNEAQ (reference sequence). The CDR3 loop spans 15 amino acids. The CDR3 bases are TGTGCCAGCAGCCAACTAGCGGGAGGGCCCGGTGAGCAGTTCTTC. Translating gives CASSQLAGGPGEQFF.

V gene TRBV19 combines with J gene TRBJ1-1; weak D call: TRBD1 (5 bases). V was clipped by 5 bases and J by 1 base, with 17 bases between them. The CDR3 is 16 residues long. The germline gives CDR1 LNHDA, CDR2 SQIVND (reference sequence). In DNA form, the CDR3 reads TGTGCCAGTAGTGCTCTCCCCGGGACTTCGAACACTGAAGCTTTCTTT. Translated: CASSALPGTSNTEAFF.

The V gene is TRBV11-3, the J gene TRBJ2-3, with unresolved D. This CDR3 is built from 13 residues. The ends were cut back, 1 base at V and 4 bases at J, with 6 bases in the middle. Germline V gene lookup returns CDR1 SGHNT and CDR2 YENEEA. CDR3: CASSLGFSDTQYF. For the CDR3, the DNA is TGTGCCAGCAGCTTAGGTTTCTCAGATACGCAGTATTTT.

The chain is built from TRBV5-6 and TRBJ2-5; 9 positions match TRBD1. There are 15 residues in the CDR3. V shed 1 base and J 7 bases; nucleotides not matched to a gene: 8. Germline values: CDR1 SGHDT, CDR2 YYEEEE. CDR3 in amino acids: CASSLLPGQGRTQYF. The DNA of the CDR3 is TGTGCCAGCAGCTTGTTACCGGGACAGGGAAGGACCCAGTACTTC. The variable domain in full, completed from reference TRBV5-6 and TRBJ2-5, reads DAGVTQSPTHLIKTRGQQVTLRCSPKSGHDTVSWYQQALGQGPQFIFQYYEEEERQRGNFPDRFSGHQFPNYSSELNVNALLLGDSALYLCASSLLPGQGRTQYFGPGTRLLVL.

In this sample, this clone turned up once. The J gene is TRBJ2-1, the V gene TRBV27, with 9 bases lining up with TRBD1. Germline trimming cut 5 bases from V and 5 bases from J; bases unmatched to any gene: 16. CDR3 length equals 18 residues. Germline loops: CDR1 MNHEY, CDR2 SMNVEV (reference sequence). The CDR3 DNA reads TGTGCCAGCAGTATACGATCGACCGGGACAGGGTACCACAATGAGCAGTTCTTC. Residues: CASSIRSTGTGYHNEQFF.